The table lists the clone carrying this TCR beta chain with a few counts. Its antigen is still unknown. This sample is part of a study of shared clonotypes between healthy human individuals. For the study at large: Researchers drew samples from a couple of women and a few men aged 18 to 49. For every donor, three CD4 naive, three CD4 memory, two CD8 naive and one CD8 memory plates were used. Whole-study findings and limits: All-four-donor shared clonotypes had higher generation probabilities than non-shared clonotypes did. Sampling used blood alone; tissue repertoires probably differ.

Here immunoSEQ multiplex PCR was the method, and the copy in TCRdb shows in-frame clones only, minus some. Altogether 2 million to 2.5 million clones are present, 85% to 95% being singletons, with the ten largest covering 0.37%. The sequenced material came from naive CD4+ T cells from PBMCs. Noted subset: CD45RA+ positively selected. The source is a man between 18 and 29 years old in good health. Some clones in this sample may be carry-over from other donors' samples.

In DNA form, the CDR3 reads TGTGCCAGCAGTTTCTTACAGGGGAGGTATGGCTACACCTTC. Its protein product is CASSFLQGRYGYTF. The V and J genes are TRBV28 and TRBJ1-2; 7 bases fit TRBD1. The CDR3 has 14 amino acids. Trimming removed 3 bases from V and 5 bases from J; junction bases left unmatched: 6. Germline CDR1 reads MDHEN; CDR2 reads SYDVKM.